A single sample gave rise to the 29 T cell receptor beta chains below, sequenced in a study of glioma-infiltrating T cells after dendritic cell vaccination. Here immunoSEQ multiplex PCR was the method, and the copy in TCRdb shows in-frame clones only, minus some. This sample has about 50,000 clones, with around 91% found just once. As for time point: after dendritic cell vaccination, including at tumor progression/relapse. This sample comprised blood, obtained after dendritic cell vaccination. These receptors all stem from a human donor with glioblastoma.

This chain uses TRBV28 with TRBJ1-5, with 7 bases aligning to TRBD1. The CDR3 spans 17 residues. Germline CDR1 is MDHEN and CDR2 is SYDVKM. Trimming removed 5 bases from V and 0 bases from J; junction bases left unmatched: 10. CDR3 DNA: TGTGCCAGCAGTCCTAACAGGGGTTTCGGTAGCAATCAGCCCCAGCATTTT. Translating gives CASSPNRGFGSNQPQHF.

The chain is built from TRBV4-1 and TRBJ2-7, with D maybe TRBD2 (5 bases). Between the trimmed V and J ends, which lost 2 bases and 0 bases, there was a span of 20 bases. The CDR3 is made up of 18 amino acids. Germline V lookup: CDR1 MGHRA, CDR2 YSYEKL. The CDR3 loop reads CASSQQQTGSRSSYEQYF. The CDR3 DNA sequence: TGCGCCAGCAGCCAACAACAAACGGGGAGCAGGTCCTCCTACGAGCAGTACTTC.

This chain connects TRBV7-6 to TRBJ2-5, with 7 nucleotides matching TRBD2. The end of the DNA is better explained by TRBJ2-7, so the J call may be wrong. CDR1 SGHVS and CDR2 FNYEAQ come from the germline V gene. This CDR3 contains 16 residues. CDR3 sequence reads: CASSTLPSGGGYEQYF. CDR3 bases: TGTGCCAGCAGCACCCTGCCTAGCGGAGGAGGCTACGAGCAGTACTTC.

This sequence joins TRBV25-1 and TRBJ2-5; TRBD1 aligns across 7 bases. The J call is doubtful: the DNA matches TRBJ2-7 better. CDR3 length: 13 residues. The germline gives CDR1 MGHDK, CDR2 SYGVNS. The CDR3 spells CASSTTGTHEQYF. DNA of the CDR3: TGTGCCAGCAGTACGACAGGGACCCACGAGCAGTACTTC.

The chain recombines TRBV5-1 with TRBJ2-1; D gene unclear. Deletions cut 0 bases from V and 7 bases from J, with 14 bases between. The CDR3 loop spans 15 amino acids. The germline V gene has CDR1 SGHRS and CDR2 YFSETQ. The CDR3 sequence: CASSLAEPVRNEQFF. The CDR3, as DNA: TGCGCCAGCAGCTTGGCGGAGCCCGTCCGTAATGAGCAGTTCTTC.

The rearrangement uses TRBV29-1 and TRBJ2-7, with TRBD2 as a possible D gene (5 bases). Trimming cost V 2 bases and J 6 bases, with 14 bases left between them. CDR3 length equals 13 residues. The germline V gene encodes CDR1 SQVTM and CDR2 ANQGSEA. CDR3 loop: CSVESFGLREQYF. The CDR3 coding sequence is TGCAGCGTTGAAAGCTTCGGACTGCGCGAGCAGTACTTC.

The rearrangement uses TRBV6-5 and TRBJ1-5; D is unresolved. This CDR3 region has 13 residues. Per the germline V gene, CDR1 is MNHEY and CDR2 is SVGAGI. The V gene lost 3 bases and the J gene lost 7 bases, with 10 bases spanning the gap. CDR3 DNA: TGTGCCAGCAGTTATTCGGGAAGGCAGCCCCAGCATTTT. Translating it yields CASSYSGRQPQHF.

The rearrangement links TRBV5-5 to TRBJ1-2; tentatively, D is TRBD1 (6 bases). This CDR3 region has 15 residues. Germline V gene data show CDR1 as SGHKS and CDR2 as YYEKEE (reference sequence). Trimming left V 4 bases short and J 1 base short, with 14 bases between. CDR3 in DNA: TGTGCCAGCAGCCCCGAGGTAGGGGGTAACTATGGCTACACCTTC. Translation gives CASSPEVGGNYGYTF.

The CDR3 region is CASSSPGTSGSYEQYF. The CDR3 DNA follows: TGTGCCAGCAGCTCTCCCGGGACTAGCGGGAGTTACGAGCAGTACTTC. This chain uses TRBV13 with TRBJ2-7; TRBD2 aligns across 14 bases. CDR3 length: 16 amino acids. Germline assignment: CDR1 PRHDT and CDR2 FYEKMQ (reference sequence). V gave up 4 bases and J gave up 4 bases; unmatched junction bases: 6. Complete variable domain (other parts from reference TRBV13 and TRBJ2-7): AAGVIQSPRHLIKEKRETATLKCYPIPRHDTVYWYQQGPGQDPQFLISFYEKMQSDKGSIPDRFSAQQFSDYHSELNMSSLELGDSALYFCASSSPGTSGSYEQYFGPGTRLTVT.

The chain combines TRBV5-5 with TRBJ2-7, with 11 bases that match TRBD2. The ends lost 6 bases at V and 5 bases at J; junction bases unmatched: 4. Germline values: CDR1 SGHKS, CDR2 YYEKEE (reference sequence). The CDR3 has 13 amino acids. CDR3 DNA sequence: TGTGCCAGCACACTAGCGGGAGTAAACGAGCAGTACTTC. Translating it yields CASTLAGVNEQYF.

The gene calls are TRBV4-1 and TRBJ2-3; a weak D match, TRBD2 (7 bases). CDR3 length equals 17 residues. Germline assignment: CDR1 MGHRA and CDR2 YSYEKL. V was clipped by 4 bases and J by 1 base, with 18 bases between them. The CDR3 region is CASSPWGAGAGTDTQYF. In DNA, the CDR3 is TGCGCCAGCAGCCCCTGGGGGGCGGGAGCTGGCACAGATACGCAGTATTTT.

The genes are TRBV19 and TRBJ2-5; D possibly corresponds to TRBD1 (5 bases). CDR1 is LNHDA and CDR2 is SQIVND in the germline V gene (reference sequence). The CDR3 has 15 residues. The ends were cut back, 3 bases at V and 0 bases at J, with 11 bases in the middle. The CDR3 loop is CASSIPGQHQETQYF. CDR3 sequence (DNA): TGTGCCAGTAGTATCCCCGGACAACACCAAGAGACCCAGTACTTC.

The chain couples TRBV7-9 to TRBJ1-1; TRBD1 matches 10 bases. Germline trimming cut 4 bases from V and 4 bases from J; bases unmatched to any gene: 12. The CDR3 covers 17 residues. Germline CDR1 SEHNR, CDR2 FQNEAQ (reference sequence). DNA of the CDR3: TGTGCCAGCAGCTCTCCGTTCGACAGGGGGCTGGCCACTGAAGCTTTCTTT. Amino acids: CASSSPFDRGLATEAFF.

The V and J genes are TRBV5-1 and TRBJ2-5; possible D gene TRBD2, 6 bases. V was cut by 4 bases and J by 0 bases, with 13 bases left in between. This CDR3 has 15 residues. Germline CDR1 is SGHRS and CDR2 is YFSETQ. In DNA, the CDR3 is TGCGCCAGCAGCCCCTCAGGGAGGTACCAAGAGACCCAGTACTTC. This encodes CASSPSGRYQETQYF.

The J gene is TRBJ2-3, the V gene TRBV27, with TRBD1 matching 7 bases. CDR1 MNHEY and CDR2 SMNVEV come from the germline V gene (reference sequence). The CDR3 is 15 amino acids. V shed 1 base, J shed 3 bases, and the junction held 4 bases outside the gene matches. The CDR3: CASSLFGTETDTQYF. In nucleotides, the CDR3 is TGTGCCAGCAGTTTATTTGGGACAGAGACAGATACGCAGTATTTT.

The CDR3 DNA sequence: TGTGCCAGCATGTACAGGAACAAAGGGACTGAAGCTTTCTTT. This translates into CASMYRNKGTEAFF. The chain links TRBV6-4 to TRBJ1-1, with a possible D match to TRBD1 (5 bases). The CDR3 has 14 residues. Germline values: CDR1 MRHNA, CDR2 SNTAGT. V was shortened by 7 bases and J by 5 bases, with 17 bases between the two germline ends.

The V gene is TRBV30, the J gene TRBJ2-1, with a tentative D call TRBD2 (6 bases). The CDR3 sequence is 15 residues long. Per germline, CDR1 GTSNPN and CDR2 SVGIG (reference sequence). The V gene lost 0 bases and the J gene lost 8 bases, with 17 bases spanning the gap. Here the CDR3 DNA reads TGTGCCTGGAGTGTAGGAGCACGGAGGGGTGATGAGCAGTTCTTC. This translates into CAWSVGARRGDEQFF.

This clone was recorded only once. This chain joins TRBV7-9 and TRBJ2-7; a possible D gene is TRBD2 (6 bases). The V end lost 3 bases, the J end lost 3 bases, and 12 bases lay between the germline ends. CDR1 and CDR2 from the germline V gene are SEHNR and FQNEAQ (reference sequence). The CDR3 totals 14 residues. The CDR3 DNA reads as TGTGCCAGCAGCTTTTCCGGGAGTTACTACGAGCAGTACTTC. Amino acid sequence: CASSFSGSYYEQYF.

CDR3 in DNA: TGTGCCAGTAGTCGGCGGACTAGCTACGAGCAGTACTTC. Residues: CASSRRTSYEQYF. This chain uses TRBV19 with TRBJ2-7; 7 nucleotides align to TRBD2. Germline CDR1 and CDR2: LNHDA and SQIVND (reference sequence). This CDR3 is built from 13 residues. Trimming at V came to 5 bases and at J to 3 bases, leaving 4 bases not matched to a gene.

This chain joins TRBV29-1 and TRBJ2-5, with TRBD1 matching over 7 bases. The V gene's germline CDR1 is SQVTM and CDR2 ANQGSEA. Trimming took 1 base from V and 11 from J; bases not matched to a gene: 1. This CDR3 spans 10 amino acids. Written as DNA, the CDR3 is TGCAGCGTTGAAGGACAGGGACAGTACTTC. Translated, it gives CSVEGQGQYF.

This chain uses TRBV25-1 with TRBJ2-7; 7 bases are shared with TRBD1. The CDR3 has 13 amino acids. The J segment lost 5 bases and the V segment lost 5 bases, leaving 6 bases of the junction unmatched. CDR1 MGHDK and CDR2 SYGVNS come from the germline V gene. In nucleotides, the CDR3 is TGTGCCAGCAGTACGACAGGGACCCACGAGCAGTACTTC. It encodes CASSTTGTHEQYF.

This clone was found once. The chain has TRBV14 and TRBJ2-1; 7 bases line up with TRBD2. CDR1 and CDR2 (germline): SGHDN, FVKESK. Trimming cost V 4 bases and J 4 bases; bases outside gene matches: 7. CDR3 length: 15 residues. CDR3 residues: CASSPREYVYNEQFF. The CDR3 region has the DNA TGTGCCAGCAGCCCGCGGGAGTACGTTTACAATGAGCAGTTCTTC.

This chain links TRBV19 with TRBJ2-1, with TRBD2 matching 11 bases. V shed 5 bases, J shed 4 bases, and the junction held 4 bases outside the gene matches. The V gene's germline CDR1 is LNHDA and CDR2 SQIVND (reference sequence). The CDR3 covers 15 residues. In DNA form, the CDR3 reads TGTGCCAGTAGTGAAACTAGCGGGGGTTACAATGAGCAGTTCTTC. It is translated as CASSETSGGYNEQFF.

The J gene is TRBJ2-7, the V gene TRBV11-1, with 9 positions matching TRBD2. Germline CDR1 is SGHAT and CDR2 is FQDESV (reference sequence). The CDR3 is 16 residues long. V dropped 1 base and J dropped 0; count of bases not matched to a gene: 4. The CDR3 DNA reads TGTGCCAGCAGCTTAGGTGGAGCGGGAGGCTCCTACGAGCAGTACTTC. Its protein is CASSLGGAGGSYEQYF.

The chain recombines TRBV9 with TRBJ2-7, with 8 bases identical to TRBD2. Trimming cost V 2 bases and J 3 bases; bases outside gene matches: 4. The CDR3 has 14 amino acids. Germline assignment: CDR1 SGDLS and CDR2 YYNGEE. The CDR3 region has the DNA TGTGCCAGCAGCGTTCAAGCGGGGGTCTACGAGCAGTACTTC. Protein sequence: CASSVQAGVYEQYF. Using reference TRBV9 and TRBJ2-7 for the parts outside the CDR3, the full variable domain is DSGVTQTPKHLITATGQRVTLRCSPRSGDLSVYWYQQSLDQGLQFLIQYYNGEERAKGNILERFSAQQFPDLHSELNLSSLELGDSALYFCASSVQAGVYEQYFGPGTRLTVT.

Details on this clone: The sample has other DNA sequences that encode this CDR3 too. The chain carries TRBV6-5 and TRBJ1-2; 8 nucleotides match TRBD1. Trimming removed 6 bases from V and 5 bases from J; junction bases left unmatched: 2. Germline V gene data show CDR1 as MNHEY and CDR2 as SVGAGI. This CDR3 spans 12 amino acids. This CDR3 is CASSRQGYGYTF. DNA of the CDR3: TGTGCCAGCAGCCGACAGGGGTATGGCTACACCTTC.

This chain joins TRBV19 and TRBJ1-1, with D perhaps TRBD1 (5 bases). Germline-derived CDR1 and CDR2 are LNHDA and SQIVND (reference sequence). The CDR3 runs to 16 residues. The V end was cut by 3 bases, the J end by 0 bases, with 14 bases between. The CDR3 bases are TGTGCCAGTAGTATTATGGCAGGGTACATGAACACTGAAGCTTTCTTT. Amino acid sequence: CASSIMAGYMNTEAFF.

The J gene is TRBJ2-7, the V gene TRBV7-2; 9 positions agree with TRBD2. J was trimmed by 5 bases and V by 5 bases; bases with no gene match: 7. The CDR3 contains 14 residues. Per germline, CDR1 SGHTA and CDR2 FQGNSA. This CDR3 reads CASSSSGGVHEQYF. The CDR3 nucleotides are TGTGCCAGCAGCAGTAGCGGGGGAGTCCACGAGCAGTACTTC.

This sequence joins TRBV27 and TRBJ2-1; D unclear. The V gene's germline CDR1 is MNHEY and CDR2 SMNVEV (reference sequence). CDR3 length: 13 residues. Trimming stripped 0 bases from V and 10 bases from J, with 10 bases between. The CDR3 sequence is CASSLSGFREQFF. In DNA, the CDR3 is TGTGCCAGCAGTTTATCCGGGTTTAGAGAGCAGTTCTTC.